Listed below are T cell receptor beta chains from one sample, sequenced in a study of T cells in Graves' hyperthyroidism and ophthalmopathy. Via MiXCR, TCRdb re-called the multiplex PCR reads, giving one row per CDR3 protein. The data show roughly 740,000 distinct CDR3 sequences, 16% seen once. Input material: blood. These receptors were taken from a man in his late teens or twenties with Graves' hyperthyroidism. Both conserved end residues are part of each CDR3. A D gene is named only where the DNA matches it firmly. Size is omitted from some rows. Given values are once, few, many or a class for expanded clones.

d_gene: TRBD2
abundance: .
j_gene: TRBJ2-2
v_gene: TRBV29-1
CDR3nt: TGCAGCGTTACAGGACTAGCCGGGGAGCTGTTTTTT
CDR3aa: CSVTGLAGELFF

d_gene: .
abundance: many
j_gene: TRBJ2-7
v_gene: TRBV28
CDR3nt: TGTGCCAGCAGTCCCTCGGTGGGGTCCTACGAGCAGTACTTC
CDR3aa: CASSPSVGSYEQYF

d_gene: .
abundance: few
j_gene: TRBJ2-7
v_gene: TRBV19
CDR3nt: TGTGCCAGTAGTGACGGGAGTGATACCTACGAGCAGTACTTC
CDR3aa: CASSDGSDTYEQYF

d_gene: TRBD2
abundance: .
j_gene: TRBJ2-5
v_gene: TRBV7-3
CDR3nt: TGTGCCAGCAGCTATGGACTAGCGGAGCGCACCGGGGAGCTGGGCATACAAGAGACCCAGTACTTC
CDR3aa: CASSYGLAERTGELGIQETQYF

d_gene: TRBD2
abundance: many
j_gene: TRBJ2-1
v_gene: TRBV28
CDR3nt: TGTGCCAGCAGTTTAGCGGGAGTATGGAATGAGCAGTTCTTC
CDR3aa: CASSLAGVWNEQFF

d_gene: .
abundance: .
j_gene: TRBJ2-3
v_gene: TRBV19
CDR3nt: TGTGCCAGTAGAATGGGACCAAGCACAGATACGCAGTATTTT
CDR3aa: CASRMGPSTDTQYF

d_gene: .
abundance: .
j_gene: TRBJ1-1
v_gene: TRBV18
CDR3nt: TGTGCCAGCTCACCCAGTATAGAGAACACTGAAGCTTTCTTT
CDR3aa: CASSPSIENTEAFF

d_gene: .
abundance: .
j_gene: TRBJ2-2
v_gene: TRBV19
CDR3nt: TGTGCCAGTACTAAGGGAGCGAACACCGGGGAGCTGTTTTTT
CDR3aa: CASTKGANTGELFF

d_gene: TRBD1
abundance: .
j_gene: TRBJ1-4
v_gene: TRBV7-6
CDR3nt: TGTGCCAGCAGCTTAGCGGGGGGACAGCCCTTAGAAAAACTGTTTTTT
CDR3aa: CASSLAGGQPLEKLFF

d_gene: .
abundance: .
j_gene: TRBJ2-5
v_gene: TRBV5-1
CDR3nt: TGCGCCAGCAGCGCCGGGACAAACCAAGAGACCCAGTACTTC
CDR3aa: CASSAGTNQETQYF

d_gene: .
abundance: .
j_gene: TRBJ1-2
v_gene: TRBV6-1
CDR3nt: TGTGCCAGCAGTCAGACAGACAACTATGGCTACACCTTC
CDR3aa: CASSQTDNYGYTF

d_gene: TRBD2
abundance: many
j_gene: TRBJ2-5
v_gene: TRBV6-1
CDR3nt: TGTGCCAGCAGTGAATACTCACTAGCGGGACGAGAGACCCAGTACTTC
CDR3aa: CASSEYSLAGRETQYF

d_gene: TRBD2
abundance: many
j_gene: TRBJ2-1
v_gene: TRBV11-3
CDR3nt: TGTGCCAGCAGCTTATCTCGCGGGAGCGATGAGCAGTTCTTC
CDR3aa: CASSLSRGSDEQFF

d_gene: TRBD1
abundance: many
j_gene: TRBJ2-3
v_gene: TRBV11-3
CDR3nt: TGTGCCAGCAGCTTAGAACAGGGGGCGGATACGCAGTATTTT
CDR3aa: CASSLEQGADTQYF

d_gene: .
abundance: .
j_gene: TRBJ2-3
v_gene: TRBV6-1
CDR3nt: TGTGCCAGCAGAGGGGGGGGGGGATTAACAGATACGCAGTATTTT
CDR3aa: CASRGGGGLTDTQYF

d_gene: TRBD2
abundance: .
j_gene: TRBJ2-2
v_gene: TRBV25-1
CDR3nt: TGTGCCAGCAGTGAAGGGCTAGCGGGACCGAACGGGGAGCTGTTTTTT
CDR3aa: CASSEGLAGPNGELFF

d_gene: TRBD2
abundance: many
j_gene: TRBJ2-1
v_gene: TRBV12-3/TRBV12-4
CDR3nt: TGTGCCAGCAGAGGAGGGACTAGCGGCCCCAATGAGCAGTTCTTC
CDR3aa: CASRGGTSGPNEQFF

d_gene: .
abundance: many
j_gene: TRBJ2-3
v_gene: TRBV30
CDR3nt: TGTGCCTGGTCACAGCGCACAGATACGCAGTATTTT
CDR3aa: CAWSQRTDTQYF

d_gene: TRBD2
abundance: few
j_gene: TRBJ2-1
v_gene: TRBV24-1
CDR3nt: TGTGCCACCAGTTGGACTAGCAGCCATGAGCAGTTCTTC
CDR3aa: CATSWTSSHEQFF

d_gene: .
abundance: few
j_gene: TRBJ1-6
v_gene: TRBV12-3/TRBV12-4
CDR3nt: TGTGCCAGCAGTTTATTAGGCAGGGTTAATTCACCCCTCCACTTT
CDR3aa: CASSLLGRVNSPLHF

d_gene: .
abundance: many
j_gene: TRBJ2-1
v_gene: TRBV12-3/TRBV12-4
CDR3nt: TGTGCCAGCAGTTTAGCGGGAGGGGGAGGGAGGAATGAGCAGTTCTTC
CDR3aa: CASSLAGGGGRNEQFF

d_gene: TRBD2
abundance: few
j_gene: TRBJ2-7
v_gene: TRBV10-3
CDR3nt: TGTGCCATCAGGGGGACTAGCGGCGAGCAGTACTTC
CDR3aa: CAIRGTSGEQYF

d_gene: .
abundance: few
j_gene: TRBJ1-4
v_gene: TRBV2
CDR3nt: TGTGCCAGCAGTGAAAACCCACCAACTAATGAAAAACTGTTTTTT
CDR3aa: CASSENPPTNEKLFF